This T cell receptor beta chain was observed in a study of shared clonotypes between healthy human individuals (dated by TCRdb to about 2020). General notes on the study: The cohort included a few men and a couple of women between 18 and 49 years of age. To increase sequencing depth and limit assay-specific biases, different laboratories used diverse techniques to prepare libraries and sequence TCR repertoires. Per donor, leukapheresis produced somewhere between about 0.9 and 9 billion PBMCs. For each donor, CD4 naive and CD4 memory were each run on three plates, CD8 naive on two plates, and CD8 memory on one plate. Blood TCR repertoires of roughly five healthy adults were deeply sequenced to estimate repertoire size and the extent of clonotype sharing between individuals. The research as a whole found: Rarefaction of sorted-subset datasets indicated incomplete sequencing despite the large sequencing depth. The small number of donors limited the genetic and exposure-history diversity represented. Sampling was restricted to blood, and TCR repertoires in tissue are likely to differ from TCR repertoires in blood. Estimated clonotype richness was generally larger for naive than for memory subsets. Based on pairwise subsampling, the degree of clonotype sharing among donors was expected to be affected by sequencing depth. Compared with non-shared clonotypes, clonotypes shared by all four sorted-subset donors had higher generation probabilities. Approximately 5% of naive CD4, 3.5% of naive CD8, around 2.3% of memory CD4, and 0.4% of memory CD8 clonotypes were shared across several donors.

The germline V gene supplies CDR1 ENHRY and CDR2 SYGVKD. The CDR3 goes from the cysteine to the phenylalanine over 15 residues. The DNA shown is the 45-base CDR3, in frame from base 1. V is pruned by 0 bases and J by 3 bases, leaving 5 bases of the junction without a gene match. The donors were healthy, HIV-negative adults with no recently reported acute infections or vaccinations. Every donor was a Caucasian adult living in Nashville, Tennessee, USA. Magnetic negative selection was used to enrich CD4+ T cells, after which naive cells were positively selected on CD45RA and the negative fraction became the memory subset. Blood was collected by leukapheresis, and PBMCs were isolated by Ficoll-Histopaque density gradient centrifugation and then cryopreserved in liquid nitrogen vapor phase. Analytical flow cytometry was used to check the purity and quantity of each magnetically sorted T cell population. Genomic DNA was isolated from each sorted fraction and quantified by UV absorbance on a Nanodrop 2000c.

Using the deep immunoSEQ assay, multiplex PCR amplified TCR CDR3 regions from genomic DNA. For each cell subset, the extracted genomic DNA was distributed evenly across all wells of several immunoSEQ 96-well plates, and each plate served as one replicate. For sorted subsets, roughly 200 ng genomic DNA, equal to some 28,000 T cell genomes, was loaded into each replicate PCR. The purified libraries were quantified using a Qubit 3.0 fluorometer, sized with a Bioanalyzer 2100, and then quantified again using the KAPA Library Quantification kit. Every immunoSEQ 96-well plate was sequenced on a separate single-read 150-cycle Illumina NextSeq 550 flow cell. In the authors' own workflow: Because the immunoSEQ output held only junctional sequences and lacked quality scores, the filtering could not match the filtering applied to full-length reads. To assign V/J genes and CDR3, sequences were annotated using PyIR, a Python wrapper for IgBLAST v1.9, with IMGT germline references. Reads were removed for weak V/J assignments (E-value above 1e-6), missing CDR3, stop codons, out-of-frame junctions, or ambiguous translated residues. A V3J clonotype was defined by an identical inferred V gene, J gene, and CDR3 amino acid sequence. The percentage overlap between two repertoires was calculated by dividing the number of shared unique clonotypes by the size of the smaller repertoire. Repertoire richness was assessed with RTK rarefaction, the Chao1 estimator, and Recon v2.1 estimates of unobserved clonotypes. Generation probabilities were computed with OLGA for all TCRbeta clonotypes obtained by the gDNA method from several donors. Entries here come from immuneACCESS through TCRdb and include only in-frame sequences with V and J called. Some clones fail to appear in such tables; in the studies checked, an unresolved V gene covers under half of the shortfall, and the cause of the remainder is unknown. V and J calls and clone size are as listed in that table; D and trimming were resolved from the DNA. The sample table records millions of clones; around 94% of these occur just once. The top ten clonotypes cover roughly 0.14% of the sample.

This clone was observed once. Its binding antigen is unknown. The sample holds no much larger clone one base away, and base qualities are not on file. This TCR was sampled from a man in his late teens or twenties in good health. The sequenced sample was naive CD4+ T cells sorted from blood. Reading the label with the study, this specimen's cell subset or site is: CD45RA+ positively selected. The chain joins TRBV10-3 to TRBJ2-7; the central 7 bases match TRBD2. The CDR3 region has the sequence CAISESLAGDYEQYF. At the DNA level, the sequence is TGTGCCATCAGTGAGTCTCTCGCGGGGGACTACGAGCAGTACTTC.